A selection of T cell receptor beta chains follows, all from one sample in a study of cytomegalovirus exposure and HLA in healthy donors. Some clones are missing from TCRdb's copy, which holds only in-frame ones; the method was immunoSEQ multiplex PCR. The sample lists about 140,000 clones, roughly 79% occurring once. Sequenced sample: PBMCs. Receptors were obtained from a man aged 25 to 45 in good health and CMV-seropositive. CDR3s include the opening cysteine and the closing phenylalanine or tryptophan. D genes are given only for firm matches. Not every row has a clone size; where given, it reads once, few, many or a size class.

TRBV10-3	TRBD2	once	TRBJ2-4	CAISVSGTSGSTTKNIQYF	TGTGCCATCAGTGTCTCCGGGACTAGCGGGAGCACGACCAAAAACATTCAGTACTTC
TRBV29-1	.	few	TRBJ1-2	CSATTGPADDGYTF	TGCAGCGCCACTACAGGGCCTGCGGATGATGGCTACACCTTC
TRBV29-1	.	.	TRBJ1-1	CSAWTLNTEAFF	TGCAGCGCCTGGACATTGAACACTGAAGCTTTCTTT
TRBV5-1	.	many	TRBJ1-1	CASSLGWEGGPEAFF	TGCGCCAGCAGCTTGGGTTGGGAGGGCGGTCCTGAAGCTTTCTTT
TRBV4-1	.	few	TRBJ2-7	CASSQGRVRDEQYF	TGCGCCAGCAGCCAAGGGCGGGTCCGGGACGAGCAGTACTTC
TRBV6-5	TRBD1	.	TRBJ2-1	CASSFLQGGSYNEQFF	TGTGCCAGCAGTTTCTTACAGGGGGGTTCCTACAATGAGCAGTTCTTC
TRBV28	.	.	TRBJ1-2	CASSSELSSRSHGYTF	TGTGCCAGCAGCTCGGAACTTAGCAGTCGATCCCATGGCTACACCTTC
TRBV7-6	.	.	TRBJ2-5	CASSPKAAGETQYF	TGTGCCAGCAGTCCCAAAGCAGCAGGAGAGACCCAGTACTTC
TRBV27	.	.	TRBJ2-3	CASSLEPGGTDTQYF	TGTGCCAGCAGTTTAGAGCCCGGGGGCACAGATACGCAGTATTTT
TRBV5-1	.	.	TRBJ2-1	CASSGGPGGYNEQFF	TGCGCCAGCAGTGGGGGCCCCGGCGGCTACAATGAGCAGTTCTTC
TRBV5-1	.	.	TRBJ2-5	CASSDGTTQGETQYF	TGCGCCAGCAGCGACGGGACAACCCAGGGGGAGACCCAGTACTTC
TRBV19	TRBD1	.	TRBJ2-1	CASSSGQGAYNEQFF	TGTGCCAGTAGTAGTGGACAGGGCGCCTACAATGAGCAGTTCTTC
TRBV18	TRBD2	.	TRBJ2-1	CASAPQRGGTFF	TGTGCCAGCGCACCTCAGCGGGGGGGAACTTTCTTC
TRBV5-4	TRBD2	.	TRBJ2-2	CASSSGSGNHGELFF	TGTGCCAGCAGCTCTGGCAGCGGGAATCACGGGGAGCTGTTTTTT
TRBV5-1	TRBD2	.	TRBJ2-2	CASSLGLAANTGELFF	TGCGCCAGCAGCTTGGGACTAGCGGCCAACACCGGGGAGCTGTTTTTT
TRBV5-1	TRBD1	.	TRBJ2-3	CASTLTGGSADTQYF	TGCGCCAGCACCTTGACAGGGGGCAGCGCAGATACGCAGTATTTT
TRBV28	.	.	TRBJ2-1	CASSYLNEQFF	TGTGCCAGCAGTTACCTAAATGAGCAGTTCTTC
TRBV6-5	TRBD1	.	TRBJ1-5	CASSRYRGNQPQHF	TGTGCCAGCAGCAGATACAGGGGAAATCAGCCCCAGCATTTT
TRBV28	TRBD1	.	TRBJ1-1	CASSSTGDTEAFF	TGTGCCAGCAGTTCGACAGGGGACACTGAAGCTTTCTTT
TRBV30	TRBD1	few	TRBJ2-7	CAWSHGQGREQYF	TGTGCCTGGAGCCACGGACAGGGGCGCGAGCAGTACTTC
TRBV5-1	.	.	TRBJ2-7	CASSFGQSSYEQYF	TGCGCCAGCAGCTTCGGACAGAGCTCCTACGAGCAGTACTTC
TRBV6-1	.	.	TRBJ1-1	CASSEGQVWGGAFF	TGTGCCAGCAGTGAAGGACAGGTCTGGGGGGGAGCTTTCTTT
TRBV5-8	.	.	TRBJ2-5	CASSLPWGPETQYF	TGTGCCAGCAGCTTGCCCTGGGGGCCAGAGACCCAGTACTTC
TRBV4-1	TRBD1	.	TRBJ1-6	CASSQDLGGTGGNSYNSPLHF	TGCGCCAGCAGCCAAGATCTAGGGGGGACAGGGGGCAACTCCTATAATTCACCCCTCCACTTT
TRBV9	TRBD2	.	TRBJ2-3	CASSSTSGVTDTQYF	TGTGCCAGCAGTTCGACTAGCGGGGTTACAGATACGCAGTATTTT
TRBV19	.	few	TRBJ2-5	CASSRRLQETQYF	TGTGCCAGTAGTCGGCGGCTCCAAGAGACCCAGTACTTC
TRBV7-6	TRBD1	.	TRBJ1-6	CASSLQGQGDSPLHF	TGTGCCAGCAGCTTACAGGGACAGGGGGATTCACCCCTCCACTTT
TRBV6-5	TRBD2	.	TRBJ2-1	CASSAPGGEQFF	TGTGCCAGCAGTGCCCCGGGGGGTGAGCAGTTCTTC
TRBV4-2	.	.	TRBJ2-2	CASSSRGVGTGELFF	TGTGCCAGCAGCTCTCGCGGGGTGGGCACCGGGGAGCTGTTTTTT
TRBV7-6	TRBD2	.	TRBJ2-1	CASSPETSGILDEQFF	TGTGCCAGCAGCCCGGAGACTAGCGGGATATTGGATGAGCAGTTCTTC
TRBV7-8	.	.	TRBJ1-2	CASSLGNYGYTF	TGTGCCAGCAGCTTGGGCAACTATGGCTACACCTTC
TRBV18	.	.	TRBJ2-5	CASSPDQQRGETQYF	TGTGCCAGCTCACCAGATCAGCAAAGGGGGGAGACCCAGTACTTC
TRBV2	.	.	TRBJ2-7	CASTQRQGLPEQYF	TGTGCCAGCACCCAAAGGCAGGGATTGCCCGAGCAGTACTTC
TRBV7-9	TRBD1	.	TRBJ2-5	CASSPEGQGRKETQYF	TGTGCCAGCAGCCCAGAGGGACAGGGTAGGAAAGAGACCCAGTACTTC
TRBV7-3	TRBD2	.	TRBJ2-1	CASSSTPGTSGGASQNEQFF	TGTGCCAGCAGCTCCACCCCCGGGACTAGCGGGGGGGCCTCCCAAAATGAGCAGTTCTTC
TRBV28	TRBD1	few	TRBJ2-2	CASKSGQITGELFF	TGTGCCAGCAAATCGGGACAGATCACCGGGGAGCTGTTTTTT